Listed here is a single T cell receptor (beta chain). The source of the sample is a study of blood T cell repertoires in COVID-19. Profiled with immunoSEQ multiplex PCR; TCRdb holds only in-frame clones, not every one. The sample yields 270,000 or so clones, approximately 88% seen once. Germline CDR1 is DFQATT and CDR2 is SNEGSKA (reference sequence). V lost 6 bases and J lost 8; bases outside the gene matches: 6. The CDR3 sequence is 11 residues long. This clonotype was obtained from a middle-aged woman with acute COVID-19. The sequenced material came from PBMCs or T cells enriched from blood (not recorded which). The chain recombines TRBV20-1 with TRBJ1-2; the match to TRBD1 covers 7 bases. DNA for the CDR3: TGCAGTGCGACCAACAGGGGCGGCTACACCTTC. Its protein is CSATNRGGYTF.